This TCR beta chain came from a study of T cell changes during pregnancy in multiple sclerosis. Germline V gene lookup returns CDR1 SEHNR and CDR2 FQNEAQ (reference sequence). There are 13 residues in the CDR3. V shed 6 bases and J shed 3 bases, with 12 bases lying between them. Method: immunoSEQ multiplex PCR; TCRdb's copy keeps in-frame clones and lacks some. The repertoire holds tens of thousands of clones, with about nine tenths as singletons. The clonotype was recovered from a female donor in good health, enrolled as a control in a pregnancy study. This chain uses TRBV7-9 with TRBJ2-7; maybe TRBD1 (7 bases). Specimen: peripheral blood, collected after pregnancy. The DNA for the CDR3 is TGTGCCAGCAGTGCAGGGGGGCACTACGAGCAGTACTTC. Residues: CASSAGGHYEQYF.